This T cell receptor (beta chain) comes out of a study of cytomegalovirus exposure and HLA in healthy donors. The germline gives CDR1 SGHAT, CDR2 FQNNGV. Unmatched junction bases numbered 6, after V lost 2 bases and J lost 4 bases. The CDR3 is 15 amino acids. Sequenced by immunoSEQ multiplex PCR; TCRdb stores in-frame clones only, minus some. The data hold some 66,000 clones, with approximately 96% observed a single time. This clonotype originated in a woman aged 18-29 years in good health and CMV-seropositive. The sequenced sample consisted of PBMCs. This chain uses TRBV11-2 with TRBJ2-7; 9 bases map to TRBD1. CDR3 in amino acids: CASSLTRTGAYEQYF. CDR3 nucleotides: TGTGCCAGCAGCTTAACGCGGACAGGGGCATACGAGCAGTACTTC.